This T cell receptor (beta chain) is drawn from a study of response to subunit inactivated influenza vaccine. TCRdb ran MiXCR on the RT-PCR reads and lists one entry per CDR3 protein. The sample shows 550,000 to 800,000 distinct CDR3 sequences, approximately 14% of them seen only once. General study results and limits: Only a handful of new T cells, the authors suggested, are recruited with each seasonal influenza vaccination.

The germline V gene encodes CDR1 DFQATT and CDR2 SNEGSKA (reference sequence). The CDR3 is made up of 15 amino acids. J gave up 1 base and V 8 bases, and 7 bases lay outside the gene matches. This clonotype was recorded a few times. Its antigen is not known. The sequences come from PBMCs from blood, collected approximately 12 days after vaccination. The chain joins TRBV20-1 to TRBJ2-2, with TRBD2 matching over 10 bases. The TCR sequence derives from a man over 45 who received an inactivated influenza vaccine. The CDR3 sequence is CSSPGLAVNTGELFF. The CDR3 DNA is TGCAGTTCACCTGGACTAGCGGTGAACACCGGGGAGCTGTTTTTT.